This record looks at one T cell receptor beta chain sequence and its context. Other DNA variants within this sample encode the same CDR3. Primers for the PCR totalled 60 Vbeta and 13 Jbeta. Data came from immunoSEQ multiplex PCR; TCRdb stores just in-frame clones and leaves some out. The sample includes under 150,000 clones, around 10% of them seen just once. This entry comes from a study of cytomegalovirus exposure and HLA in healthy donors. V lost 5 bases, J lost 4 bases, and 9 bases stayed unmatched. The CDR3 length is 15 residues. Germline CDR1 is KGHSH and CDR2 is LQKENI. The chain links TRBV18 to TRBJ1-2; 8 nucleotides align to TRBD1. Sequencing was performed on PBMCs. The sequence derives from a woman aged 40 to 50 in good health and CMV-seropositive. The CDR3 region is CASSSGQGQTYGYTF. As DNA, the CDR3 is TGTGCCAGCTCATCTGGACAGGGCCAAACCTATGGCTACACCTTC.